This entry concerns a single T cell receptor (beta chain). Its cognate antigen has yet to be identified. The record has no base qualities; no much larger clone is one base away. V lost 3 bases and J lost 1 base; the stretch between them is 10 bases long. From the cysteine up to the phenylalanine, the CDR3 has a length of 15 residues. Only the CDR3 part of the read is kept: 45 bases, read in frame from the first base. The germline V gene (reference sequence) supplies CDR1 LNHNV and CDR2 YYDKDF. This entry comes from a study of shared clonotypes between healthy human individuals (dated by TCRdb to the early 2020s). Broadly, across the study: The cohort comprised two women and a few men aged 18 to 49 years. Blood TCR repertoires of several healthy adults were deeply sequenced to estimate repertoire size and the extent of clonotype sharing between individuals. To increase sequencing depth and limit assay-specific biases, different laboratories used diverse techniques to prepare libraries and sequence TCR repertoires. Each donor's leukapheresis produced roughly between about 0.8 and 8.9 billion PBMCs.

The donors were healthy, HIV-negative adults who had no recently reported acute infections or vaccinations. Every donor was a Caucasian adult residing in Nashville, Tennessee, USA. For unsorted samples, tens of millions of PBMCs were counted and genomic DNA was extracted with the QIAamp DNA Blood Mini kit. After blood collection by leukapheresis, PBMCs were isolated using Ficoll-Histopaque density gradient centrifugation and then cryopreserved in the vapor phase of liquid nitrogen. Study-wide conclusions, independent of this receptor: Sampling was restricted to blood, and TCR repertoires in tissue are likely to differ from TCR repertoires in blood. Because the study included only a small number of donors, the genetic and exposure-history diversity represented was limited. Pairwise subsampling led to the expectation that sequencing depth would affect the degree of clonotype sharing among donors.

Using the deep immunoSEQ assay, TCR CDR3 regions were amplified from genomic DNA by multiplex PCR. Genomic DNA extracted from each cell subset was distributed evenly over all wells of several immunoSEQ 96-well plates, and each plate served as one replicate. For unsorted PBMC, each replicate PCR was loaded with roughly 330 ng genomic DNA, equivalent to roughly 33,000 T cell genomes. Ten immunoSEQ deep assay plates were used to sequence unsorted PBMC genomic DNA. Purified libraries were quantified with a Qubit 3.0 fluorometer, sized on a Bioanalyzer 2100, and re-quantified with the KAPA Library Quantification kit. Each immunoSEQ 96-well plate was sequenced on its own single-read 150-cycle Illumina NextSeq 550 flow cell. As for the authors' bioinformatics: Because the immunoSEQ output held only junctional sequences and lacked quality scores, the filtering could not match the filtering applied to full-length reads. To assign V/J genes and CDR3, sequences were annotated using PyIR, a Python wrapper for IgBLAST v1.9, with IMGT germline references. Reads with weak V/J assignments (E-value above 1e-6), missing CDR3, stop codons, out-of-frame junctions, or ambiguous translated residues were removed. V3J clonotypes were defined by identical inferred V gene, J gene, and CDR3 amino acid sequence. The percentage overlap between two repertoires was calculated by dividing the number of shared unique clonotypes by the size of the smaller repertoire. Repertoire richness was assessed with RTK rarefaction, the Chao1 estimator, and Recon v2.1 estimates of unobserved clonotypes. The source is immuneACCESS, and TCRdb retained only in-frame sequences with V and J called. Part of the clones is not carried over; for the studies checked, unresolved V genes explain less than half of this, and the remainder is unexplained. That table supplies the V and J calls and clone size; D and trimming were determined from the DNA. Here the sample has 490,000 or so clones; 79% occur a single time. The biggest ten clones account for about 12% of the sample.

The chain employs TRBV15 and TRBJ1-3; TRBD1 might be the D gene, on 6 matching bases. The TCR comes from a woman in her thirties or forties in good health. Some clones in this sample may be carry-over from other donors' samples. Sequencing was performed on PBMCs. The nucleotides are TGTGCCACCAGCAGGGACAGCGTTTCTGGAAACACCATATATTTT. This yields the protein CATSRDSVSGNTIYF.